These 4 T cell receptor beta chains originate from one sample sequenced in a study of blood T cell repertoires in COVID-19. Generated by immunoSEQ multiplex PCR, the TCRdb table keeps only in-frame clones and is missing some. The sample has 310,000 or so clones, roughly nine tenths seen once. The sample taken for sequencing was peripheral blood. The receptors stem from a woman younger than 45 with COVID-19, enrolled during active disease.

As concerns this clone: Other nucleotide sequences in the sample specify the same CDR3. The V call is TRBV12-3 or TRBV12-4, the J call TRBJ1-1; 8 nucleotides match TRBD1. With V trimmed by 3 bases and J by 5 bases, 2 bases remained unmatched. This CDR3 spans 13 amino acids. The CDR3 sequence: CASSFTGGTEAFF. DNA for the CDR3: TGTGCCAGCAGTTTTACAGGGGGGACTGAAGCTTTCTTT.

This clone appeared a few times. This chain joins TRBV11-2 and TRBJ1-1; 10 positions agree with TRBD1. Germline V CDR1 and CDR2: SGHAT, FQNNGV. Trimming took 1 base from V and 1 from J; bases not matched to a gene: 3. The CDR3 covers 16 residues. In nucleotides, the CDR3 is TGTGCCAGCAGCTTAGGAGACAGGGGGCAGAACACTGAAGCTTTCTTT. Its protein product is CASSLGDRGQNTEAFF.

The V gene is TRBV7-6, the J gene TRBJ2-1; possibly TRBD2 for D (6 bases). Trimming took 5 bases from V and 10 from J, leaving 24 bases between them. The length of the CDR3 is 16 residues. In germline, CDR1 is SGHVS, CDR2 FNYEAQ. CDR3 nucleotide sequence: TGTGCCAGCAGCCTACTGACTAGTTTTGGGCGGGGAGAGCAGTTCTTC. As protein: CASSLLTSFGRGEQFF.

The chain recombines TRBV28 with TRBJ2-7, with D perhaps matching TRBD1 (5 bases). The germline gives CDR1 MDHEN, CDR2 SYDVKM. V was pared by 4 bases and J by 0 bases, with 16 bases between. CDR3 length equals 16 residues. This CDR3 is CASSSIRQSSSYEQYF. The CDR3 DNA reads as TGTGCCAGCAGTTCAATCAGACAGTCAAGCTCCTACGAGCAGTACTTC.